The clone carrying this T cell receptor beta chain was observed a handful of times. The record originates from a study of Graves' ophthalmopathy and Graves' hyperthyroidism. The diagnosis was founded upon clinical symptoms, serum thyroxine, TRAb, thyroid ultrasound and orbital computed tomography. The CDR3 extends over 14 amino acids. Trimming took 1 base from V and 2 from J, leaving 6 bases between them. The germline CDR1 and CDR2 sequences are SGHAT and FQNNGV. As the template, RNA transcripts were used to amplify TCR beta CDR3 regions. RT-PCR with HTBI primers came first, then second-round multiplex PCR. TCRdb independently ran MiXCR on the multiplex PCR reads; one entry per CDR3 protein. The table lists over 450,000 distinct CDR3 sequences, about 15% of them singletons.

This receptor was taken from a woman aged 30 to 39 with Graves' ophthalmopathy. The material sequenced was blood. The J gene is TRBJ1-3, the V gene TRBV11-2, with D unresolved. CDR3 region: CASSLVEAGNTIYF. The CDR3, as DNA: TGTGCCAGCAGCTTAGTAGAAGCTGGAAACACCATATATTTT.